Here is one TCR beta chain with its context. What it binds is unknown. Amplification started from genomic DNA. Amplification of the beta chain CDR3 used 30 forward and 13 reverse multiplex primers. One entry per CDR3 protein, called by TCRdb with MiXCR from the multiplex PCR reads. The sample holds some 250,000 distinct CDR3 sequences, around 47% seen once. This entry is derived from a study of type 1 and type 2 diabetes patients. General study findings and limits: Type 1 diabetes repertoires were significantly less diverse than type 2 diabetes ones.

J was trimmed by 3 bases and V by 3 bases; bases with no gene match: 2. Germline CDR1 DFQATT, CDR2 SNEGSKA (reference sequence). This CDR3 has 13 amino acids. The origin of this receptor is a man younger than 35 with type 2 diabetes. This chain joins TRBV20-1 and TRBJ2-1, with TRBD2 identical over 7 bases. Sequencing input: peripheral blood mononuclear cells (PBMCs). This CDR3 reads CSASPGGYNEQFF. In nucleotides, the CDR3 is TGCAGTGCTAGCCCGGGAGGCTACAATGAGCAGTTCTTC.